Each of the 13 T cell receptor beta chains below was sequenced from the same sample in a study of regulatory T cells in long-lasting Graves disease. Documented time point: newly diagnosed GD, antithyroid drugs for less than 3 months. The TCR library was made from RNA that had been extracted from PBMCs in TRIzol. Building the TCR beta libraries relied on iRepertoire HTBI primers, and CDR3 regions underwent Arm-PCR. Each CDR3 protein is one row after TCRdb ran MiXCR on the multiplex PCR reads. The sample yields hundreds of thousands of distinct CDR3 sequences, 15% seen once. These records were also assigned to another study, of T cells in Graves' hyperthyroidism and ophthalmopathy.

Sequenced material: peripheral blood mononuclear cells (PBMCs), taken at new diagnosis, from a patient treated with antithyroid drugs. All receptors derive from a woman aged 40 to 49 with Graves disease.

In this sample, this clonotype turned up a few times. The chain is built from TRBV18 and TRBJ2-1, with 9 bases identical to TRBD1. Trimming at V came to 4 bases and at J to 3 bases, leaving 7 bases not matched to a gene. Germline V gene lookup returns CDR1 KGHSH and CDR2 LQKENI. CDR3 length: 16 amino acids. CDR3 nucleotide sequence: TGTGCCAGCTCACGGGAGACAGGGGGATTCTACAATGAGCAGTTCTTC. Protein product: CASSRETGGFYNEQFF.

This clonotype was counted many times. CDR3: CASSLTGTSFEQFF. The CDR3 DNA reads as TGTGCCAGCAGTTTGACCGGGACTAGCTTTGAGCAGTTCTTC. The chain couples TRBV12-3 or TRBV12-4 to TRBJ2-1; 9 positions match TRBD2. The CDR3 is 14 amino acids. Germline trimming cut 3 bases from V and 9 bases from J; bases unmatched to any gene: 6.

This chain connects TRBV14 to TRBJ2-1; 9 positions agree with TRBD2. The CDR3 length is 19 residues. Losses at the gene ends were 0 bases for V and 3 bases for J; bases not matched to a gene: 12. The V gene's germline CDR1 is SGHDN and CDR2 FVKESK. Written as DNA, the CDR3 is TGTGCCAGCAGCCAAGATCTCGGTAGCGGGAGTACGGGCTACAATGAGCAGTTCTTC. It encodes CASSQDLGSGSTGYNEQFF.

This clonotype has a handful of counts. V usage is TRBV4-1 and J usage is TRBJ2-1; 12 bases align to TRBD2. CDR3 length: 15 amino acids. Germline V gene sequence: CDR1 MGHRA, CDR2 YSYEKL. The trim removed 1 base at V and 15 bases at J, leaving 10 bases unmatched. The CDR3 DNA reads TGCGCCAGCAGCCAAGGACTAGCGGGAGACCGGGTAGGGTTCTTC. Protein: CASSQGLAGDRVGFF.

Ten or more counts support this clonotype. This chain links TRBV13 with TRBJ2-3; D call uncertain. Looked up from germline, CDR1 is PRHDT and CDR2 is FYEKMQ (reference sequence). Trimming left V 5 bases short and J 5 bases short, with 14 bases between. CDR3 length: 14 residues. For the CDR3, the DNA is TGTGCCAGCAGCCGAAGGGCAGCCTTAGATACGCAGTATTTT. This gives the protein CASSRRAALDTQYF.

This clonotype was counted only a few times. CDR3 coding DNA: TGCAGTGCTAGAGACAACACAGGGATTAATGAAAAACTGTTTTTT. It translates to CSARDNTGINEKLFF. The V call is TRBV20-1, the J call TRBJ1-4; D possibly corresponds to TRBD1 (6 bases). V dropped 0 bases and J dropped 4 bases, with 12 bases sitting between them. Germline V CDR1 and CDR2: DFQATT, SNEGSKA (reference sequence). This CDR3 contains 15 residues.

The chain recombines TRBV19 with TRBJ1-3; D call uncertain. V shed 8 bases and J shed 4 bases, with 12 bases lying between them. This CDR3 spans 13 amino acids. The V gene's germline CDR1 is LNHDA and CDR2 SQIVND (reference sequence). CDR3 amino acids: CASAQDDGNTIYF. The CDR3 nucleotides are TGTGCCAGTGCCCAAGATGACGGAAACACCATATATTTT. Using reference TRBV19 and TRBJ1-3 for the parts outside the CDR3, the full variable domain is DGGITQSPKYLFRKEGQNVTLSCEQNLNHDAMYWYRQDPGQGLRLIYYSQIVNDFQKGDIAEGYSVSREKKESFPLTVTSAQKNPTAFYLCASAQDDGNTIYFGEGSWLTVV.

This clonotype appeared a few times. The chain's CDR3 is CASRPDRGPYNEQFF. CDR3 DNA: TGTGCCAGCAGGCCGGACAGGGGTCCCTACAATGAGCAGTTCTTC. V and J are TRBV6-2 or TRBV6-3 and TRBJ2-1, with TRBD1 matching over 9 bases. The CDR3 loop spans 15 amino acids. Germline trimming cut 6 bases from V and 2 bases from J; bases unmatched to any gene: 5. Germline V gene sequence: CDR1 MNHEY, CDR2 SVGEGT.

This clonotype has a count of ten or more. This chain joins TRBV12-3 or TRBV12-4 and TRBJ2-4; 11 bases match TRBD2. The CDR3 consists of 17 residues. Unmatched junction bases numbered 6, after V lost 1 base and J lost 4 bases. Here the CDR3 DNA reads TGTGCCAGCAGTTTAGTGGGACTAGCGGCGTCAAAAAACATTCAGTACTTC. This gives the protein CASSLVGLAASKNIQYF.

Many counts were recorded for this clonotype. A read error is likely, as this CDR3 ends without the conserved phenylalanine or tryptophan. The V gene is TRBV12-3 or TRBV12-4, the J gene TRBJ2-3; 8 positions agree with TRBD1. V lost 4 bases, J lost 3 bases, and 3 bases stayed unmatched. The CDR3 loop spans 14 amino acids. CDR3 residues: CASSSGQGTDTQYS. Written as DNA, the CDR3 is TGTGCCAGCAGTTCCGGACAGGGTACAGATACGCAGTATTCT.

This clonotype was seen a handful of times. The chain links TRBV25-1 to TRBJ2-6, with TRBD1 matching 12 bases. Germline CDR1 reads MGHDK; CDR2 reads SYGVNS. V was clipped by 4 bases and J by 3 bases; unmatched bases: 7. The CDR3 sequence is 18 residues long. DNA for the CDR3: TGTGCCAGCAGTGGGATGGGACAGGGGGCGGTTGGGGCCAACGTCCTGACTTTC. Its protein product is CASSGMGQGAVGANVLTF.

Concerning this clonotype itself: A much larger clone is a single base away; this may be a read error. V gene TRBV18 combines with J gene TRBJ2-3; possibly TRBD1 for D (5 bases). The CDR3 runs to 15 residues. V was pared by 2 bases and J by 4 bases, with 13 bases between. Germline CDR1 reads KGHSH; CDR2 reads LQKENI. CDR3 residues: CASSPYQGNADTQYF. The CDR3, as DNA: TGTGCCAGCTCACCATATCAGGGAAACGCAGATACGCAGTATTTT.

This clonotype was recorded many times. The V and J genes are TRBV10-3 and TRBJ2-1, with D perhaps TRBD2 (7 bases). Germline lookup yields CDR1 ENHRY and CDR2 SYGVKD. Trimming pared 6 bases from V and 8 bases from J, leaving 20 bases between. This CDR3 is 15 amino acids long. CDR3 protein: CAISRLAGGDDEQFF. The CDR3, as DNA: TGTGCCATCAGCCGACTAGCCGGGGGCGATGATGAGCAGTTCTTC.